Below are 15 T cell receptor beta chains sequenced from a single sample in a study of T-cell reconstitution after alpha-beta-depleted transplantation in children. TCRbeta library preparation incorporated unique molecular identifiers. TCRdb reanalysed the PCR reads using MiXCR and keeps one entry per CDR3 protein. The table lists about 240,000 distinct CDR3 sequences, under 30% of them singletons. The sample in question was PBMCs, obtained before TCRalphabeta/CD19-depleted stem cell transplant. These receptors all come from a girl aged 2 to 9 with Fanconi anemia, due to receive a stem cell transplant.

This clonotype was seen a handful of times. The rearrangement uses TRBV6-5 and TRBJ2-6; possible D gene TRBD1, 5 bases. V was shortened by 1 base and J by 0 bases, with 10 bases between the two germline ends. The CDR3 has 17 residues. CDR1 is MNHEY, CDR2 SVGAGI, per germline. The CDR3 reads CASSYFRVASGANVLTF. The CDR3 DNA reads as TGTGCCAGCAGTTACTTCAGGGTCGCCTCTGGGGCCAACGTCCTGACTTTC.

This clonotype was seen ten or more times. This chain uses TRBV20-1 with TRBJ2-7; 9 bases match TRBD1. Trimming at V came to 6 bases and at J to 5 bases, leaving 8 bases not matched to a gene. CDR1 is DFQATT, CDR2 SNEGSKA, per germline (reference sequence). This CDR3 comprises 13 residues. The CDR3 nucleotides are TGCAGTGCAGTCCGGGACAGGGTAAACGAGCAGTACTTC. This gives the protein CSAVRDRVNEQYF.

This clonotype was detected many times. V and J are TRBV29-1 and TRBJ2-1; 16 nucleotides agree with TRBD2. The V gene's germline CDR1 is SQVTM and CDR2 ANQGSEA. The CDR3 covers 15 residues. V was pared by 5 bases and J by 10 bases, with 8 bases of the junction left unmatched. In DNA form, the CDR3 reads TGCAGCGTTACCCTGGGACTAGCGGGAGGGGGAGAGCAGTTCTTC. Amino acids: CSVTLGLAGGGEQFF.

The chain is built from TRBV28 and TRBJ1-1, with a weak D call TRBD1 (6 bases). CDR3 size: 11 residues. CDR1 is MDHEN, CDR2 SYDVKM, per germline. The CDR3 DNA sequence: TGTGTCAGTACAGGGTTGGCTGAAGCTTTCTTT. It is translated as CVSTGLAEAFF. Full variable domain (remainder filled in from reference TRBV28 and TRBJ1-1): DVKVTQSSRYLVKRTGEKVFLECVQDMDHENMFWYRQDPGLGLRLIYFSYDVKMKEKGDIPEGYSVSREKKERFSLILESASTNQTSMYLCVSTGLAEAFFGQGTRLTVV.

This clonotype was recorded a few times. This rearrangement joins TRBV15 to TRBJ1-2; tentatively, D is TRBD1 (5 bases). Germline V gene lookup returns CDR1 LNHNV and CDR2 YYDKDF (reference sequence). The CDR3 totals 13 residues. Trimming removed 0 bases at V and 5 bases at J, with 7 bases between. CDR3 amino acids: CATSREAGYGYTF. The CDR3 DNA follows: TGTGCCACCAGCAGAGAGGCAGGGTATGGCTACACCTTC.

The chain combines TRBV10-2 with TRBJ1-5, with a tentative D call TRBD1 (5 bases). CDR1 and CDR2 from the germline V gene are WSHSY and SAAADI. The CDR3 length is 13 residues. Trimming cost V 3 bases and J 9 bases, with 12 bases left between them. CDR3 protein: CASSDWGNTPQHF. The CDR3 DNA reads TGCGCCAGCAGTGACTGGGGGAATACGCCCCAGCATTTT.

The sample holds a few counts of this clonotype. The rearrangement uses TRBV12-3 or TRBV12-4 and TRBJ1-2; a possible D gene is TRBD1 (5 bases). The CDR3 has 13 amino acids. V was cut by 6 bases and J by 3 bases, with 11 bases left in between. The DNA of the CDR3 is TGTGCCAGCAGCCGGGGGGGGGACTATGGCTACACCTTC. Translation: CASSRGGDYGYTF.

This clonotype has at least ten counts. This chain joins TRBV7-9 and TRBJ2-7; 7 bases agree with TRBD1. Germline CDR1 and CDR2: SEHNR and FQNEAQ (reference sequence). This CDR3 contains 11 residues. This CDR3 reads CASSSHSDRAV. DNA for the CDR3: TGTGCCAGCAGCTCCCATAGTGACAGGGCGGTC.

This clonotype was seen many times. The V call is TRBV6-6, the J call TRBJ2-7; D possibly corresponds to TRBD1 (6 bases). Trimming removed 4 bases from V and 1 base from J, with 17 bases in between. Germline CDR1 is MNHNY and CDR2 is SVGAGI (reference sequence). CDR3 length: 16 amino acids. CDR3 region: CASSSINRVWSYEQYF. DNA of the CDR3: TGTGCCAGCAGTTCCATAAACAGGGTTTGGTCCTACGAGCAGTACTTC.

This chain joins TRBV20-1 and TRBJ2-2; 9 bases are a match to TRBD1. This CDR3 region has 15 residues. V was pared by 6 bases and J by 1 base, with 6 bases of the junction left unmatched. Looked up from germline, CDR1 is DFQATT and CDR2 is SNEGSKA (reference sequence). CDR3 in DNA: TGCAGTGCCCACACAGGGGGCCTGAACACCGGGGAGCTGTTTTTT. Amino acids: CSAHTGGLNTGELFF.

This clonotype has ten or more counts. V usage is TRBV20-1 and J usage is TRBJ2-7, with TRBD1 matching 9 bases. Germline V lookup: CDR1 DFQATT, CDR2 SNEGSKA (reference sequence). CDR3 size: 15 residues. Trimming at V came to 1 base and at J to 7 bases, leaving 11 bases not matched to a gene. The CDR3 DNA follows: TGCAGTGCTAGAGCCCCGACAGGGGGTTCTGGTGAGCAGTACTTC. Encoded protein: CSARAPTGGSGEQYF.

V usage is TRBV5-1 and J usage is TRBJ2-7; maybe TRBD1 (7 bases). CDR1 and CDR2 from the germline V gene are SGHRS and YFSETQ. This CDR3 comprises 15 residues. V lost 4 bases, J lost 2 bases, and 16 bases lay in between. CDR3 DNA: TGCGCCAGCAGCCGGACAGGAGGGTCCCCCTACGAGCAGTACTTC. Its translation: CASSRTGGSPYEQYF. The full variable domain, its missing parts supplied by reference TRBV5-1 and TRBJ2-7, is KAGVTQTPRYLIKTRGQQVTLSCSPISGHRSVSWYQQTPGQGLQFLFEYFSETQRNKGNFPGRFSGRQFSNSRSEMNVSTLELGDSALYLCASSRTGGSPYEQYFGPGTRLTVT.

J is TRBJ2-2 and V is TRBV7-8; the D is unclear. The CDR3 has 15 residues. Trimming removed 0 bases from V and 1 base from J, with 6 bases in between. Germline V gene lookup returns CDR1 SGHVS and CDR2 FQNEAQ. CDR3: CASSLAGKNTGELFF. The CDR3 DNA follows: TGTGCCAGCAGCTTAGCGGGGAAGAACACCGGGGAGCTGTTTTTT.

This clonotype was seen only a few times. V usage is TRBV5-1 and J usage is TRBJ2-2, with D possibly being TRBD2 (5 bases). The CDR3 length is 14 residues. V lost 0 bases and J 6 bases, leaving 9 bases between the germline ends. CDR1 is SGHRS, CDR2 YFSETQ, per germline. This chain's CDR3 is CASSLEGAAGELFF. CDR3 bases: TGCGCCAGCAGCTTGGAGGGAGCCGCCGGGGAGCTGTTTTTT.

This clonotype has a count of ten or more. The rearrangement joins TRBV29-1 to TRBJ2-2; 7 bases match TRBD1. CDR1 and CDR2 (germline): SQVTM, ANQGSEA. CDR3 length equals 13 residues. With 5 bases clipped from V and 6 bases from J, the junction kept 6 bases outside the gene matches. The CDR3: CSVTRQGAGELFF. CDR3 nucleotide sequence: TGCAGCGTTACACGGCAGGGGGCCGGGGAGCTGTTTTTT.